The source of this TCR beta chain is a study of T cell repertoires in cytomegalovirus infection. Turning to the study itself: Recently identified HLA-C-restricted CMV epitopes and well-studied HLA-B-restricted CMV epitopes were used by the study. Public TCR beta signatures provided an indication of both CMV infection and a matching HLA type. The study's findings and limits: Dominating the ex vivo response were HLA-C-restricted CMV-specific TCR beta clonotypes.

TCRdb passed the reads through MiXCR, listing each CDR3 protein once. The sample holds 80,000 to 95,000 distinct CDR3 sequences; over 25% are singletons and the top ten take about three quarters. This clonotype was seen more than once but under ten times. Its antigen is unknown. This CDR3 has 19 residues. Trimming left V 0 bases short and J 0 bases short, with 20 bases between. Looked up from germline, CDR1 is MGHRA and CDR2 is YSYEKL. J is TRBJ1-2 and V is TRBV4-1; D might be TRBD1 (5 bases). This receptor was taken from a human donor in good health (CMV status not recorded). Some clones in this sample may be carry-over from other donors' samples. The sequencing used CD8+ T cells from cultured PBMCs, collected from culture after CMV antigen stimulation. CDR3 coding DNA: TGCGCCAGCAGCCAAGATTTGGGGACCTCGGGCGGAGCTAACTATGGCTACACCTTC. Protein: CASSQDLGTSGGANYGYTF.